The 7 T cell receptor beta chains presented below share a single source sample, sequenced in a study of CD8 T cells in ankylosing spondylitis. These receptors lack a known antigen. The study, taken as a whole, reports: A motif of roughly 8 highly homologous TCR beta variants was seen as apparently characteristic of ankylosing spondylitis blood.

TCRdb redid the calling of the 5' RACE reads with MiXCR, one entry per CDR3 protein. The sample has hundreds of thousands of distinct CDR3 sequences; about 18% are singletons. Sequenced sample: blood, either unsorted or a sorted T cell fraction (not recorded which). Receptors were obtained from a male donor with ankylosing spondylitis.

This clonotype was observed many times. The V and J genes are TRBV29-1 and TRBJ1-1; 7 bases line up with TRBD1. Trimming removed 0 bases from V and 0 bases from J; junction bases left unmatched: 13. The CDR3 is 18 residues long. Germline CDR1 is SQVTM and CDR2 is ANQGSEA. Written as DNA, the CDR3 is TGCAGCGTTGAAGATCTAGCCCAAATGGACAGGCTGAACACTGAAGCTTTCTTT. Amino acid sequence: CSVEDLAQMDRLNTEAFF.

This clonotype was detected a few times. This chain links TRBV28 with TRBJ2-5; 10 positions agree with TRBD2. This CDR3 has 16 residues. V dropped 6 bases and J dropped 5; count of bases not matched to a gene: 12. Germline values: CDR1 MDHEN, CDR2 SYDVKM. The CDR3 DNA sequence: TGTGCCAGCAGCGCAACAAGCGGGAGGGCCCAGGAGACCCAGTACTTC. As protein: CASSATSGRAQETQYF.

This clonotype was observed a few times. The chain has TRBV28 and TRBJ1-5; D is uncertain. Germline CDR1 MDHEN, CDR2 SYDVKM. This CDR3 has 14 amino acids. Trimming took 2 bases from V and 1 from J, leaving 6 bases between them. The CDR3 region has the DNA TGTGCCAGCAGTTTAGGGCGGAGCAATCAGCCCCAGCATTTT. Translating gives CASSLGRSNQPQHF.

V and J are TRBV7-9 and TRBJ1-2, with 10 bases aligning to TRBD1. CDR1 and CDR2 (germline): SEHNR, FQNEAQ (reference sequence). V shed 4 bases, J shed 8 bases, and the junction held 4 bases outside the gene matches. The CDR3 sequence is 13 residues long. The CDR3 here is CASSYDRGRGYTF. DNA for the CDR3: TGTGCCAGCAGCTACGACAGGGGGCGAGGCTACACCTTC.

The rearrangement joins TRBV29-1 to TRBJ2-7, with D perhaps assigned TRBD1 or TRBD2 (5 bases each). The CDR3 has 14 residues. Germline-derived CDR1 and CDR2 are SQVTM and ANQGSEA. Trimming removed 5 bases at V and 3 bases at J, with 17 bases between. The CDR3 here is CSVLGPGSNYEQYF. The CDR3 DNA reads TGCAGCGTTCTCGGGCCAGGGAGCAACTACGAGCAGTACTTC.

This clonotype was found many times. The J gene is TRBJ2-3, the V gene TRBV7-9; tentatively, D is TRBD1 (6 bases). Trimming shortened V by 2 bases and J by 6 bases, and 6 bases separated the two germline ends. This CDR3 is 12 amino acids long. Germline V lookup: CDR1 SEHNR, CDR2 FQNEAQ (reference sequence). Written as DNA, the CDR3 is TGTGCCAGCAGCTTACAGGGGGATACGCAGTATTTT. This sequence encodes CASSLQGDTQYF.

This chain's CDR3 is CASSPTGGEQFF. CDR3 sequence (DNA): TGTGCCAGCAGCCCGACCGGCGGGGAGCAGTTCTTC. This rearrangement joins TRBV3-1 to TRBJ2-1, with D possibly TRBD2 on 5 matching bases. Germline V lookup: CDR1 LGHDT, CDR2 YNNKEL (reference sequence). This CDR3 has 12 amino acids. V lost 4 bases and J 10 bases, leaving 11 bases between the germline ends.